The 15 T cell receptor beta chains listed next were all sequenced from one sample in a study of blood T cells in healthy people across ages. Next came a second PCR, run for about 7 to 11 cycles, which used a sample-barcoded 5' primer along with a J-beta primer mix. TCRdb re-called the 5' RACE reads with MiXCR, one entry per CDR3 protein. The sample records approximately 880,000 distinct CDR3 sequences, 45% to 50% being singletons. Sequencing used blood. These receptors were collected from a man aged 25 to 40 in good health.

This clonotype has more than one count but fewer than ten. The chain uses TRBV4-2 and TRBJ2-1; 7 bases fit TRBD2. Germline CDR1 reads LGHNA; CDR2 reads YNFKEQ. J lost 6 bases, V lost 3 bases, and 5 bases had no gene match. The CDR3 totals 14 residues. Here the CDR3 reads CASSQGTTGNEQFF. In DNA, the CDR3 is TGTGCCAGCAGCCAGGGGACTACGGGCAATGAGCAGTTCTTC.

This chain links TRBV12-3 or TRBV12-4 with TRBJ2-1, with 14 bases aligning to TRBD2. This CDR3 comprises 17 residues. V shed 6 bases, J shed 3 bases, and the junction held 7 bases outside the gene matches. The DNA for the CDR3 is TGTGCCAGCAGCCTCGGGACTAGCGGGGGTGACTACAATGAGCAGTTCTTC. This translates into CASSLGTSGGDYNEQFF.

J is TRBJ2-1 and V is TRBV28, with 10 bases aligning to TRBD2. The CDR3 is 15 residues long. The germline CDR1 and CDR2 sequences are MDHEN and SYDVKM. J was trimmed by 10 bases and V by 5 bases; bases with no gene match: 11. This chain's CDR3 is CASSALLAGDYEQFF. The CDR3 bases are TGTGCCAGCAGTGCCCTGCTAGCGGGGGATTACGAGCAGTTCTTC.

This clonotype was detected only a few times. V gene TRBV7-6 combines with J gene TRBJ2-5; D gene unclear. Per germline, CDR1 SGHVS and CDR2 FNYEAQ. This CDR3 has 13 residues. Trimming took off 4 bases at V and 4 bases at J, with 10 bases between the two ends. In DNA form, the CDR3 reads TGTGCCAGCAGCTCCGATCTGAGAGAGACCCAGTACTTC. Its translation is CASSSDLRETQYF.

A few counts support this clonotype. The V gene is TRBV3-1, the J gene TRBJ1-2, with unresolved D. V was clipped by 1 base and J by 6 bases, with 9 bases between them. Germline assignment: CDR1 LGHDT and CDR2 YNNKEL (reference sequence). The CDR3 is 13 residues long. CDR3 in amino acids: CASSQVPENGYTF. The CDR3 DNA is TGTGCCAGCAGCCAAGTGCCGGAAAATGGCTACACCTTC. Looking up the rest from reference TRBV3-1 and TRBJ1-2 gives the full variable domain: DTAVSQTPKYLVTQMGNDKSIKCEQNLGHDTMYWYKQDSKKFLKIMFSYNNKELIINETVPNRFSPKSPDKAHLNLHINSLELGDSAVYFCASSQVPENGYTFGSGTRLTVV.

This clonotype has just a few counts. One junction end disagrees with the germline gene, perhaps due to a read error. The CDR3 bases are TGTGCTAGCAGCTTAGGAGACAGGACGGGGAATGAGCAGTTCTTC. It is translated as CASSLGDRTGNEQFF. The gene calls are TRBV7-7 and TRBJ2-1; possible D gene TRBD1, 6 bases. From germline, CDR1 is SSHAT and CDR2 FNYEAQ (reference sequence). The CDR3 is 15 amino acids. The whole variable domain, filled in from reference TRBV7-7 and TRBJ2-1, reads GAGVSQSPRYKVTKRGQDVTLRCDPISSHATLYWYQQALGQGPEFLTYFNYEAQPDKSGLPSDRFSAERPEGSISTLTIQRTEQRDSAMYRCASSLGDRTGNEQFFGPGTRLTVL.

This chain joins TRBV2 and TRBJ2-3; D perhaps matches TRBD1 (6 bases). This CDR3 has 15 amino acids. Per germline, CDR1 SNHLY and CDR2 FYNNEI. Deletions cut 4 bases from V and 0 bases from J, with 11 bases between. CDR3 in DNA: TGTGCCAGCAGTGGGGCAGGGGTAAGCACAGATACGCAGTATTTT. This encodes CASSGAGVSTDTQYF.

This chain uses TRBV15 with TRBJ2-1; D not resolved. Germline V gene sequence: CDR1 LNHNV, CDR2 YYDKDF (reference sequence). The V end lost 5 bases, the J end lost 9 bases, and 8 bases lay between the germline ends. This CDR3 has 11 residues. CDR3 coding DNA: TGTGCCACCAGCCCGAATTCTGAGCAGTTCTTC. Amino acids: CATSPNSEQFF.

CDR3 sequence (DNA): TGTGCCTCAAGGGACAGGGACAATGAGCAGTTCTTC. Protein product: CASRDRDNEQFF. The V gene is TRBV10-3, the J gene TRBJ2-1, with 9 positions matching TRBD1. The junction had 4 bases not matched to a gene; V was cut back by 11 bases and J by 5 bases. The CDR3 covers 12 residues. The germline V gene has CDR1 ENHRY and CDR2 SYGVKD.

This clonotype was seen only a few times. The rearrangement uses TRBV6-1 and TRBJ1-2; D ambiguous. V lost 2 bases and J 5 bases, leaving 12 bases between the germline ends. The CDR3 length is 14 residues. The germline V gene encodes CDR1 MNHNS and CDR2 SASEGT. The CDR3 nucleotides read TGTGCCAGCAGTGAATCGGCACCTCGTTATGGCTACACCTTC. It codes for CASSESAPRYGYTF.

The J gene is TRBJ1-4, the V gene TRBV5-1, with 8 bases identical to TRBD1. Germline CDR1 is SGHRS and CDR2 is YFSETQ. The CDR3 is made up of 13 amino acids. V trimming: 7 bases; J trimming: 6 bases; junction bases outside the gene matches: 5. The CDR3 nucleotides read TGCGCCAGCTCGACAGGGGTTGATGAAAAACTGTTTTTT. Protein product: CASSTGVDEKLFF.

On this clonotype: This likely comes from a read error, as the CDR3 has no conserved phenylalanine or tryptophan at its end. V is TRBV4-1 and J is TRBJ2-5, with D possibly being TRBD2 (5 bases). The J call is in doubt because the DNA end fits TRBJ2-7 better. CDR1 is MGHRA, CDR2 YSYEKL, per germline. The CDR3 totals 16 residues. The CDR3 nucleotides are TGCGCCAGCAGCCTTGCCCCGGGGTACCGGACCTACGAGCAGTACTGC. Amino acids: CASSLAPGYRTYEQYC.

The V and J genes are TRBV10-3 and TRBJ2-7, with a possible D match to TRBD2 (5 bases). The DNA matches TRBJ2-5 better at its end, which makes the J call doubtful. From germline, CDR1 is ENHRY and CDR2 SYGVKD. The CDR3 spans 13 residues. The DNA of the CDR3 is TGTGCCATCAGTGTTGAGGGCGTGGAGACCCAGTACTTC. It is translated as CAISVEGVETQYF.

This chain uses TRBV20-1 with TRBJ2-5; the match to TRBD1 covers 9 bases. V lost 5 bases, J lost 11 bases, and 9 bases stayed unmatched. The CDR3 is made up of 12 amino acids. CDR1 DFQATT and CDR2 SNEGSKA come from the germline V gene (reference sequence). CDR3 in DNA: TGCAGTGCTGGAAACACAGGGGGCGCGCAGTACTTC. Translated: CSAGNTGGAQYF.

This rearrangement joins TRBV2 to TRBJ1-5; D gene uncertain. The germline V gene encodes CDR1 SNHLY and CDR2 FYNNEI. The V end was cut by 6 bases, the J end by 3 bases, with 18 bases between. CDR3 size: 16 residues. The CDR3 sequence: CASRASGGSINQPQHF. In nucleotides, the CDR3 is TGTGCCAGCAGGGCCTCGGGAGGATCCATCAATCAGCCCCAGCATTTT.